Listed below are T cell receptor beta chains from one sample, sequenced in a study of shared T cell receptors in the human thymus. The table came from immunoSEQ multiplex PCR; TCRdb's copy has only in-frame clones and leaves some out. This sample has approximately 400,000 clones, with just under 95% found just once. The sample taken for sequencing was thymocytes. All receptors derive from a human donor. Both conserved end residues are part of each CDR3. The D gene is left open where the match is weak. For some rows the clone size is stated as once, few or many, or as a class when expanded; others skip it.

V	size	J	D	CDR3	DNA
TRBV6-6	once	TRBJ2-1	-	CASNDYGATFFNEQFF	TGTGCCAGCAATGACTACGGAGCCACCTTCTTCAATGAGCAGTTCTTC
TRBV6-1	-	TRBJ1-4	-	CASRYQKRDEKLFF	TGTGCCAGCAGGTACCAGAAGAGGGATGAAAAACTGTTTTTT
TRBV10-3	-	TRBJ1-5	-	CAISDPTGRADQPQHF	TGTGCCATCAGTGACCCCACAGGCAGGGCGGATCAGCCCCAGCATTTT
TRBV6-1	few	TRBJ1-1	-	CASTDPQGNTEAFF	TGTGCCAGCACCGACCCCCAGGGGAACACTGAAGCTTTCTTT
TRBV30	-	TRBJ2-1	-	CAWSVRHSPGLYCNEQFF	TGTGCCTGGAGTGTACGACACAGTCCGGGACTCTACTGCAATGAGCAGTTCTTC
TRBV27	-	TRBJ2-7	-	CASSPTTAYEQYF	TGTGCCAGCAGTCCAACGACAGCCTACGAGCAGTACTTC
TRBV11-3	-	TRBJ1-1	TRBD1	CASSKTGTGPANTEAFF	TGTGCCAGCAGCAAAACCGGGACAGGGCCAGCCAACACTGAAGCTTTCTTT
TRBV14	-	TRBJ2-7	-	CASSRGRGGYEQYF	TGTGCCAGCAGCCGGGGGCGGGGAGGCTACGAGCAGTACTTC
TRBV7-4	-	TRBJ2-5	-	CASSRGLAQETQYF	TGTGCCAGCAGCCGCGGACTCGCCCAAGAGACCCAGTACTTC
TRBV11-2	-	TRBJ1-1	TRBD1	CASSLGATGRGDTEAFF	TGTGCCAGCAGCTTAGGTGCGACAGGGAGAGGGGACACTGAAGCTTTCTTT
TRBV19	-	TRBJ2-7	-	CASSTLAGYHYEQYF	TGTGCCAGTAGTACCCTCGCGGGGTATCACTACGAGCAGTACTTC
TRBV6-1	-	TRBJ2-7	TRBD2	CASSEGGGSSYEQYF	TGTGCCAGCAGTGAAGGCGGCGGGAGCTCCTACGAGCAGTACTTC